The next 21 T cell receptor beta chains were all read from a single sample in a study of glioma-infiltrating T cells. The iRepertoire nested amplicon-rescue multiplex PCR amplified TCR alpha and beta CDR3s from RNA. Each CDR3 protein gets one entry after TCRdb re-called the multiplex PCR reads with MiXCR. The sample records 150,000 to 200,000 distinct CDR3 sequences, 43% being singletons. The sequenced sample was glioma tissue, nonneoplastic brain tissue, or PBMCs (not recorded which). The receptors here all came from a human donor with low-grade glioma or glioblastoma, undergoing nonglioma brain surgery, or in good health (not recorded which).

Details on this clonotype: With a much larger clone just one base away, this may be a read error. The rearrangement joins TRBV29-1 to TRBJ2-5; tentative D call: TRBD1 (5 bases). Germline CDR1 and CDR2: SQVTM and ANQGSEA. This CDR3 comprises 11 residues. The CDR3 region is CSVGQRENQYF. CDR3 DNA: TGCAGCGTTGGACAGAGAGAGAACCAGTACTTC.

This chain links TRBV27 with TRBJ2-2, with TRBD1 identical over 7 bases. This CDR3 spans 16 amino acids. CDR1 is MNHEY and CDR2 is SMNVEV in the germline V gene (reference sequence). The V and J ends lost 6 bases and 6 bases, in that order; junction bases with no gene match: 13. For the CDR3, the DNA is TGTGCCAGCAGCCTAAGGGGGCAGGGGGTGTCCGGGGAGCTGTTTTTT. It yields the protein CASSLRGQGVSGELFF.

This clonotype was detected ten times or more. The chain recombines TRBV27 with TRBJ2-5; tentatively, D is TRBD2 (5 bases). This CDR3 is built from 13 residues. With 2 bases removed from V and 4 bases from J, the gap between germline ends came to 8 bases. Germline V gives CDR1 MNHEY, CDR2 SMNVEV (reference sequence). The CDR3: CASSLASRETQYF. CDR3 nucleotide sequence: TGTGCCAGCAGTTTAGCTAGCAGAGAGACCCAGTACTTC.

As for this clonotype: A much larger clone lies a single base off, so this may be a read error. The conserved final phenylalanine or tryptophan is absent from the CDR3, which likely points to a read error. This chain joins TRBV20-1 and TRBJ2-5, with D possibly TRBD1 on 6 matching bases. From germline, CDR1 is DFQATT and CDR2 SNEGSKA (reference sequence). The ends were cut back, 6 bases at V and 2 bases at J, with 10 bases in the middle. The length of the CDR3 is 12 residues. The CDR3 loop is CSARTVQETQYS. The CDR3 nucleotides read TGCAGTGCGAGGACAGTGCAAGAGACCCAGTACTCC.

This clonotype was seen more than once but under ten times. This chain uses TRBV24-1 with TRBJ2-3; TRBD1 matches at 10 bases. CDR1 KGHDR and CDR2 SFDVKD come from the germline V gene. The CDR3 is 16 residues long. After removal of 7 bases from V and 5 bases from J, the junction contained 11 bases not matched to a gene. The CDR3 bases are TGTGCCACCAGCCCCCGGACAGGGGGGTCCCTAGATACGCAGTATTTT. Encoded protein: CATSPRTGGSLDTQYF.

With regard to this clonotype: Relative to the germline gene, one junction end is altered; a read error may explain this. The V gene is TRBV12-3 or TRBV12-4, the J gene TRBJ1-1; maybe TRBD1 (5 bases). The length of the CDR3 is 15 residues. The CDR3 here is CGSSLAGPHETEAFF. DNA for the CDR3: TGTGGCAGCAGTTTAGCGGGACCGCACGAGACTGAAGCTTTCTTT.

This CDR3 is CSVTDPPEQFF. The CDR3 nucleotides read TGCAGCGTTACCGATCCCCCCGAGCAGTTCTTC. V is TRBV29-1 and J is TRBJ2-1; D is undetermined. The CDR3 covers 11 residues. With 5 bases removed from V and 10 bases from J, the gap between germline ends came to 12 bases. Germline values: CDR1 SQVTM, CDR2 ANQGSEA.

The chain joins TRBV12-3 or TRBV12-4 to TRBJ2-7; 10 positions agree with TRBD1. V dropped 8 bases and J dropped 4; count of bases not matched to a gene: 14. This CDR3 has 16 amino acids. CDR3 protein: CASSLTRTGGKYEQYF. For the CDR3, the DNA is TGTGCCAGCTCCCTAACCAGGACAGGGGGGAAATACGAGCAGTACTTC.

In regard to this clonotype: A much larger clonotype is one base distant, so this may be a read error. The chain has TRBV14 and TRBJ1-2; D may be TRBD1 (5 bases). The germline V gene has CDR1 SGHDN and CDR2 FVKESK. V was clipped by 4 bases and J by 2 bases, with 5 bases between them. The CDR3 is made up of 12 amino acids. The CDR3 sequence: CASSRGNYGYTF. CDR3 nucleotides: TGTGCCAGCAGCCGGGGGAACTATGGCTACACCTTC.

This clonotype was counted ten times or more. The chain carries TRBV28 and TRBJ2-1; no firm D call. The CDR3 loop spans 11 amino acids. CDR1 is MDHEN and CDR2 is SYDVKM in the germline V gene. The V and J ends lost 3 bases and 5 bases respectively, with 2 bases between them. This chain's CDR3 is CASSLNNEQFF. The CDR3 DNA follows: TGTGCCAGCAGTTTGAACAATGAGCAGTTCTTC. Full variable domain (rest looked up from reference TRBV28 and TRBJ2-1): DVKVTQSSRYLVKRTGEKVFLECVQDMDHENMFWYRQDPGLGLRLIYFSYDVKMKEKGDIPEGYSVSREKKERFSLILESASTNQTSMYLCASSLNNEQFFGPGTRLTVL.

As concerns this clonotype: Since a much larger clone is just one base distant, this may be a read error. This chain links TRBV19 with TRBJ1-5; D unclear. The germline CDR1 and CDR2 sequences are LNHDA and SQIVND (reference sequence). CDR3 size: 13 residues. The DNA of the CDR3 is TGTGCCAGTAGTATGGAGACCTATCAGCCCCGGCATTTT. Amino acids: CASSMETYQPRHF.

This clonotype has only one observation. A much more abundant neighbour one base away suggests this may be a read error. The chain recombines TRBV20-1 with TRBJ2-7; 7 nucleotides match TRBD1. Germline V gives CDR1 DFQATT, CDR2 SNEGSKA (reference sequence). This CDR3 comprises 13 residues. The trim removed 2 bases at V and 3 bases at J, leaving 4 bases unmatched. The CDR3 nucleotides read TGCAGTGCTAGACGGGACAGCGGCTACGAGCAGTACTTC. It is translated as CSARRDSGYEQYF.

A few counts support this clonotype. The rearrangement uses TRBV5-1 and TRBJ2-1; TRBD2 is a possible D gene (5 bases). Trimming stripped 1 base from V and 7 bases from J, with 15 bases between. CDR1 and CDR2 from the germline V gene are SGHRS and YFSETQ. The CDR3 totals 15 residues. The CDR3 region has the DNA TGCGCCAGCAGCTTGTCGGCGGCCCGCGGGAATGAGCAGTTCTTC. This codes for CASSLSAARGNEQFF.

In regard to this clonotype: A much larger clone lies a single base off, so this may be a read error. The gene calls are TRBV20-1 and TRBJ2-3, with a possible D match to TRBD1 (6 bases). Germline lookup yields CDR1 DFQATT and CDR2 SNEGSKA (reference sequence). V shed 5 bases and J shed 2 bases, with 17 bases lying between them. This CDR3 is built from 15 residues. CDR3 sequence reads: CSAGVKGGLTDTQYF. The CDR3 bases are TGCAGTGCTGGGGTTAAAGGGGGTCTCACAGATACGCAGTATTTT.

The chain links TRBV5-5 to TRBJ2-7, with TRBD2 matching 10 bases. After removal of 2 bases from V and 10 bases from J, the junction contained 24 bases not matched to a gene. CDR3 size: 19 residues. The V gene's germline CDR1 is SGHKS and CDR2 YYEKEE (reference sequence). CDR3 sequence (DNA): TGTGCCAGCAGCTTTAAGATGGTGCTGCTAGCGGGAGACCTGCCAGAACAGTACTTC. The encoded protein is CASSFKMVLLAGDLPEQYF.

As regards this clonotype: The germline gene is not matched at one end of the junction; a read error may be the cause. The chain recombines TRBV12-3 or TRBV12-4 with TRBJ2-5, with D possibly TRBD1 on 5 matching bases. The CDR3 contains 15 residues. This CDR3 reads CDSSLATGVQETQYF. The CDR3 DNA sequence: TGTGACAGCAGTTTAGCCACAGGAGTCCAAGAGACCCAGTACTTC.

About this clonotype itself: The CDR3 ends on some other residue instead of the conserved phenylalanine or tryptophan, so this is likely a read error. The rearrangement links TRBV6-6 to TRBJ2-6, with D maybe TRBD2 (5 bases). The CDR3 covers 14 residues. From germline, CDR1 is MNHNY and CDR2 SVGAGI (reference sequence). In nucleotides, the CDR3 is TGTGCCAGCAGTTCGGGGTCTGGGACCAACGTCCTGACTTCC. Translated, it gives CASSSGSGTNVLTS.

Concerning this clonotype: This clone may be a read error of a much larger clone one base away. V and J are TRBV28 and TRBJ1-3, with D maybe TRBD1 (5 bases). Germline values: CDR1 MDHEN, CDR2 SYDVKM. This CDR3 has 14 residues. Deletions cut 5 bases from V and 1 base from J, with 9 bases between. CDR3 loop: CASSRQWSGNTIYF. The CDR3 bases are TGTGCCAGCAGTCGACAGTGGTCTGGAAACACCATATATTTT.

Concerning this clonotype itself: A much larger clone lies a single base off, so this may be a read error. The chain uses TRBV20-1 and TRBJ2-7, with D possibly TRBD2 on 5 matching bases. Germline V gives CDR1 DFQATT, CDR2 SNEGSKA (reference sequence). The CDR3 covers 16 residues. The ends were cut back, 6 bases at V and 0 bases at J, with 21 bases in the middle. The CDR3 DNA sequence: TGCAGTGCCGCCGCCGGACTCGCGGCTCCCTCCTACGAGCAGTACTTC. Encoded protein: CSAAAGLAAPSYEQYF.

This clonotype was seen repeatedly, ten times or more. The chain combines TRBV6-1 with TRBJ2-2, with TRBD2 matching 10 bases. The junction had 6 bases not matched to a gene; V was cut back by 6 bases and J by 5 bases. The CDR3 has 15 residues. From germline, CDR1 is MNHNS and CDR2 SASEGT. The CDR3 DNA is TGTGCCAGCAGCTCTAGCGGGAGCACTACCGGGGAGCTGTTTTTT. The encoded protein is CASSSSGSTTGELFF.

In its sample, this clonotype was seen many times. V is TRBV29-1 and J is TRBJ1-1; 9 nucleotides match TRBD1. CDR3 length: 11 amino acids. Germline V CDR1 and CDR2: SQVTM, ANQGSEA. V lost 7 bases to trimming and J lost 5 bases; unmatched junction nucleotides: 2. The CDR3 nucleotides are TGCAGCGAGACAGGGGGAACTGAAGCTTTCTTT. It encodes CSETGGTEAFF.